This entry describes one TCR beta chain. Its antigen is not known. These data are taken from a study of cytomegalovirus exposure and HLA in healthy donors. Study results and limitations: Across donors, sequencing depth was assumed by presence/absence analyses to be roughly uniform. In a later analysis, a genetic analysis reported fewer productive-TCR N-insertions in an Asian-associated ancestry cluster than the cohort average.

It was with 60 Vbeta and 13 Jbeta primers that the PCR ran. The protocol was immunoSEQ multiplex PCR, while the TCRdb copy is restricted to in-frame clones and leaves out a portion. This table holds 210,000 or so clones, about 77% found once. This CDR3 spans 17 amino acids. Germline CDR1 and CDR2: LGHNA and YNFKEQ. V was pared by 0 bases and J by 0 bases, with 5 bases of the junction left unmatched. The sequenced sample consisted of PBMCs. This sequence originates from a woman in her twenties or thirties in good health and CMV-seropositive. The V call is TRBV4-2, the J call TRBJ2-3, with 8 bases matching TRBD2. This chain's CDR3 is CASSQEGREASTDTQYF. CDR3 in DNA: TGTGCCAGCAGCCAAGAGGGGCGGGAGGCCAGCACAGATACGCAGTATTTT.